The 27 T cell receptor beta chains given below trace back to one sample, sequenced in a study of regulatory T cells in long-lasting Graves disease. Noted time point: persistent/refractory GD, antithyroid drugs over 5 years with positive TRAb. PBMCs were the source of the RNA used for TCR sequencing. Construction of the TCR beta libraries employed iRepertoire HTBI primers in conjunction with Arm-PCR of CDR3 regions. TCRdb reprocessed the multiplex PCR reads with MiXCR, giving one entry per CDR3 protein. The table includes 350,000 to 450,000 distinct CDR3 sequences, around 20% detected once. The source material was peripheral blood mononuclear cells (PBMCs), sampled when the disease was refractory, from a patient treated with antithyroid drugs. Receptors originate from a female donor with Graves disease.

This chain connects TRBV20-1 to TRBJ1-5, with D tentatively TRBD1 (5 bases). Germline loops: CDR1 DFQATT, CDR2 SNEGSKA (reference sequence). The CDR3 covers 13 residues. V gave up 6 bases and J gave up 5 bases, with 14 bases separating them. The CDR3 region has the DNA TGCAGTGCCAGGACGGGGGGTTATCAGCCCCAGCATTTT. Translating it yields CSARTGGYQPQHF.

On this clonotype itself: This may arise from a read error, as a much more abundant clone is one base away. The chain links TRBV7-9 to TRBJ2-5, with 8 bases identical to TRBD2. Trimming took 5 bases from V and 7 from J; bases not matched to a gene: 12. The CDR3 has 15 residues. Germline V gene data show CDR1 as SEHNR and CDR2 as FQNEAQ (reference sequence). Here the CDR3 reads CASSREVAGSGTQYF. The DNA for the CDR3 is TGTGCCAGCAGCCGCGAAGTAGCGGGATCTGGGACCCAGTACTTC.

For this clonotype: A much larger clone differs by one base, so this may be a read error. V is TRBV10-3 and J is TRBJ1-2; D gene uncertain. There are 14 residues in the CDR3. Germline CDR1 is ENHRY and CDR2 is SYGVKD. The CDR3 nucleotides are TGTGCCACCAGTGAGTCCGGTAGGGCCTATGGCTACACCTTC. Translating it yields CATSESGRAYGYTF.

In its sample, this clonotype was seen a few times. The V and J genes are TRBV5-4 and TRBJ1-6; 7 bases are a match to TRBD1. Germline assignment: CDR1 SGHNT and CDR2 YYREEE (reference sequence). This CDR3 spans 14 amino acids. J gave up 7 bases and V 4 bases, and 5 bases lay outside the gene matches. The CDR3 here is CASSSGTANSPLHF. CDR3 bases: TGTGCCAGCAGCAGCGGGACAGCGAATTCACCCCTCCACTTT.

This clonotype was detected ten times or more. V gene TRBV12-3 or TRBV12-4 combines with J gene TRBJ2-7; D is uncertain. The CDR3 is 12 amino acids. The V end lost 3 bases, the J end lost 3 bases, and 6 bases lay between the germline ends. CDR3 bases: TGTGCCAGCAGTTTTTACAGCTACGAGCAGTACTTC. Residues: CASSFYSYEQYF.

This chain links TRBV28 with TRBJ2-1; 11 bases fit TRBD2. Per the germline V gene, CDR1 is MDHEN and CDR2 is SYDVKM. V lost 5 bases and J lost 5; bases outside the gene matches: 11. The CDR3 consists of 17 residues. The DNA for the CDR3 is TGTGCCAGCAGTCTTCATAGCGGGAGGGCCGGCCACAATGAGCAGTTCTTC. The encoded protein is CASSLHSGRAGHNEQFF.

This clonotype has ten or more counts. This rearrangement joins TRBV3-1 to TRBJ1-2; TRBD1 is a possible D gene (5 bases). The CDR3 has 13 amino acids. Deletions cut 4 bases from V and 8 bases from J, with 14 bases between. CDR1 LGHDT and CDR2 YNNKEL come from the germline V gene (reference sequence). The CDR3 DNA reads as TGTGCCAGCAGCCCCGCGGGGGTTGTCGGCTACACCTTC. This translates into CASSPAGVVGYTF.

The chain links TRBV7-6 to TRBJ2-7; D not certain. The CDR3 spans 13 residues. Per the germline V gene, CDR1 is SGHVS and CDR2 is FNYEAQ. Deletions cut 3 bases from V and 7 bases from J, with 13 bases between. In nucleotides, the CDR3 is TGTGCCAGCAGCTTGAGTACGCTCGGGGAGCAGTACTTC. It translates to CASSLSTLGEQYF.

This clonotype was seen repeatedly, ten times or more. This rearrangement joins TRBV7-2 to TRBJ1-1; the match to TRBD1 covers 7 bases. Trimming cost V 5 bases and J 2 bases; bases outside gene matches: 8. Germline V lookup: CDR1 SGHTA, CDR2 FQGNSA. This CDR3 comprises 15 residues. The DNA of the CDR3 is TGTGCCAGCAGCCAAGACAGGGTGTTCAACACTGAAGCTTTCTTT. Encoded protein: CASSQDRVFNTEAFF.

This clonotype was picked up many times. The chain links TRBV3-1 to TRBJ2-4, with a tentative D call TRBD2 (5 bases). The CDR3 loop spans 14 amino acids. Germline assignment: CDR1 LGHDT and CDR2 YNNKEL (reference sequence). With 0 bases removed from V and 7 bases from J, the gap between germline ends came to 10 bases. DNA for the CDR3: TGTGCCAGCAGCCAAGACGTTTCGGGGAACATTCAGTACTTC. The encoded protein is CASSQDVSGNIQYF.

At least ten counts were recorded for this clonotype. The V call is TRBV6-1, the J call TRBJ2-7, with 7 bases identical to TRBD1. Trimming at V came to 5 bases and at J to 7 bases, leaving 17 bases not matched to a gene. CDR1 MNHNS and CDR2 SASEGT come from the germline V gene. The CDR3 totals 16 residues. In DNA form, the CDR3 reads TGTGCCAGCAGTATAAATCCCGGGACAGTGAGGGGAGAGCAGTACTTC. Protein product: CASSINPGTVRGEQYF.

This clonotype is termed medium-sized. This chain joins TRBV6-4 and TRBJ1-5, with 10 bases matching TRBD1. V shed 10 bases, J shed 2 bases, and the junction held 5 bases outside the gene matches. The germline CDR1 and CDR2 sequences are MRHNA and SNTAGT. This CDR3 has 14 residues. The CDR3 protein is CAIGTGDGNQPQHF. The CDR3 DNA sequence: TGTGCCATCGGGACAGGGGACGGCAATCAGCCCCAGCATTTT.

This clonotype was counted between two and nine times. This chain links TRBV7-9 with TRBJ1-6, with D possibly TRBD1 on 5 matching bases. The ends were cut back, 3 bases at V and 10 bases at J, with 19 bases in the middle. The CDR3 contains 16 residues. Germline V CDR1 and CDR2: SEHNR, FQNEAQ (reference sequence). As DNA, the CDR3 is TGTGCCAGCAGCTTGACGGACATAACTTTGGGATCACCCCTCCACTTT. This codes for CASSLTDITLGSPLHF. Using reference TRBV7-9 and TRBJ1-6 for the parts outside the CDR3, the full variable domain is DTGVSQNPRHKITKRGQNVTFRCDPISEHNRLYWYRQTLGQGPEFLTYFQNEAQLEKSRLLSDRFSAERPKGSFSTLEIQRTEQGDSAMYLCASSLTDITLGSPLHFGNGTRLTVT.

Ten or more counts support this clonotype. The rearrangement links TRBV7-6 to TRBJ1-6; 10 bases match TRBD1. V lost 5 bases to trimming and J lost 7 bases; unmatched junction nucleotides: 5. Germline V CDR1 and CDR2: SGHVS, FNYEAQ. The CDR3 extends over 15 amino acids. The DNA for the CDR3 is TGTGCCAGCAGCAAGGGACAGGGGCCGAATTCACCCCTCCACTTT. Translated: CASSKGQGPNSPLHF.

On this clonotype: Without the conserved terminal phenylalanine or tryptophan, this CDR3 likely stems from a read error. The chain joins TRBV27 to TRBJ1-1, with D possibly being TRBD1 (5 bases). The germline V and J ends were trimmed by 3 bases and 0 bases, with 8 bases remaining between them. Germline values: CDR1 MNHEY, CDR2 SMNVEV (reference sequence). The CDR3 sequence is 14 residues long. CDR3 in amino acids: CASSFQGMNTEAFS. The CDR3 DNA reads as TGTGCCAGCAGTTTCCAGGGTATGAACACTGAAGCTTTCTCT.

This clonotype has a count of ten or more. Here the CDR3 reads CASSLSLGSGNTIYF. In nucleotides, the CDR3 is TGTGCCAGCAGTTTATCGCTGGGCTCTGGAAACACCATATATTTT. This rearrangement joins TRBV28 to TRBJ1-3; D gene ambiguous. There are 15 residues in the CDR3. V was pared by 1 base and J by 0 bases, with 7 bases between. The germline V gene encodes CDR1 MDHEN and CDR2 SYDVKM.

This clonotype was detected only a few times. The rearrangement joins TRBV5-1 to TRBJ2-5, with TRBD1 as a possible D gene (5 bases). The V and J ends lost 2 bases and 5 bases respectively, with 19 bases between them. Germline V CDR1 and CDR2: SGHRS, YFSETQ. CDR3 size: 16 residues. Here the CDR3 reads CASSLWVGEEVETQYF. The CDR3 DNA reads TGCGCCAGCAGCTTATGGGTAGGGGAAGAGGTTGAGACCCAGTACTTC.

There are many counts of this clonotype. This chain connects TRBV7-9 to TRBJ2-5; D gene unclear. Germline lookup yields CDR1 SEHNR and CDR2 FQNEAQ (reference sequence). The CDR3 loop spans 12 amino acids. The V and J ends lost 1 base and 5 bases respectively, with 5 bases between them. The DNA of the CDR3 is TGTGCCAGCAGCTTAGAGGTGGAGACCCAGTACTTC. It is translated as CASSLEVETQYF.

Only a few counts were recorded for this clonotype. The genes are TRBV5-1 and TRBJ1-2; 9 bases line up with TRBD1. In germline, CDR1 is SGHRS, CDR2 YFSETQ. The CDR3 is made up of 15 amino acids. V trimming: 4 bases; J trimming: 2 bases; junction bases outside the gene matches: 6. Here the CDR3 reads CASSEGQGWNYGYTF. CDR3 nucleotide sequence: TGCGCCAGCAGCGAGGGACAGGGTTGGAACTATGGCTACACCTTC.

This clonotype has ten or more counts. The chain couples TRBV28 to TRBJ2-7; TRBD2 might be the D (6 bases). V lost 6 bases, J lost 3 bases, and 12 bases lay in between. Germline V gene data show CDR1 as MDHEN and CDR2 as SYDVKM. This CDR3 is built from 13 residues. CDR3 amino acids: CASRGRDDYEQYF. In nucleotides, the CDR3 is TGTGCCAGCAGAGGGCGGGACGACTACGAGCAGTACTTC.

This clonotype was seen only a few times. This chain joins TRBV28 and TRBJ2-3, with D unclear. This CDR3 has 14 residues. Germline assignment: CDR1 MDHEN and CDR2 SYDVKM. Deletions cut 4 bases from V and 1 base from J, with 9 bases between. The CDR3 sequence is CASSSPGRTDTQYF. For the CDR3, the DNA is TGTGCCAGCAGTTCCCCAGGACGCACAGATACGCAGTATTTT.

A few counts support this clonotype. This chain connects TRBV12-3 or TRBV12-4 to TRBJ2-3; 7 nucleotides match TRBD1. The CDR3 is made up of 17 amino acids. J gave up 1 base and V 4 bases, and 11 bases lay outside the gene matches. CDR3 in DNA: TGTGCCAGCAGTTCCAGCCGGGACAGCTGGGGCACAGATACGCAGTATTTT. It encodes CASSSSRDSWGTDTQYF.

This clonotype was seen ten or more times. The chain joins TRBV20-1 to TRBJ2-7; D not certain. The CDR3 runs to 13 residues. Germline V gene lookup returns CDR1 DFQATT and CDR2 SNEGSKA (reference sequence). V lost 3 bases, J lost 1 base, and 10 bases lay in between. In DNA, the CDR3 is TGCAGTGCTAGCATTCCTGAATCCTACGAGCAGTACTTC. Its protein product is CSASIPESYEQYF.

The sample holds a few counts of this clonotype. The rearrangement uses TRBV15 and TRBJ2-2; D not certain. CDR3 length equals 13 residues. V shed 4 bases and J shed 5 bases, with 8 bases lying between them. Germline V CDR1 and CDR2: LNHNV, YYDKDF (reference sequence). CDR3 bases: TGTGCCACCAGCACCGACCAGACCGGGGAGCTGTTTTTT. It is translated as CATSTDQTGELFF.

The chain combines TRBV5-1 with TRBJ2-2, with a possible D match to TRBD1 (6 bases). Trimming took off 0 bases at V and 5 bases at J, with 11 bases between the two ends. The CDR3 length is 15 residues. Germline CDR1 and CDR2: SGHRS and YFSETQ. CDR3 bases: TGCGCCAGCAGCTTGGACTGGGGGCAAACCGGGGAGCTGTTTTTT. Translating gives CASSLDWGQTGELFF.

V and J are TRBV6-1 and TRBJ2-1; 9 bases are shared with TRBD2. The germline CDR1 and CDR2 sequences are MNHNS and SASEGT. V shed 11 bases, J shed 8 bases, and the junction held 10 bases outside the gene matches. This CDR3 has 13 amino acids. CDR3 sequence: CAVLIAGVYEQFF. The CDR3 bases are TGTGCCGTCTTAATAGCGGGAGTCTATGAGCAGTTCTTC.

Only a few counts were recorded for this clonotype. J is TRBJ1-2 and V is TRBV20-1; perhaps TRBD1 as D (6 bases). The CDR3 runs 13 residues. V lost 4 bases and J 5 bases, leaving 14 bases between the germline ends. From germline, CDR1 is DFQATT and CDR2 SNEGSKA (reference sequence). The CDR3 sequence is CSATGTHEYGYTF. In DNA form, the CDR3 reads TGCAGTGCTACCGGGACACACGAATATGGCTACACCTTC.